This T cell receptor (beta chain) was found in a study of control samples from healthy donors and cancer patients. Per germline, CDR1 LNHDA and CDR2 SQIVND (reference sequence). Between the trimmed V and J ends, which lost 5 bases and 3 bases, there was a span of 7 bases. The CDR3 covers 12 residues. Here immunoSEQ multiplex PCR was the method, and the copy in TCRdb shows in-frame clones only, minus some. The sample consists of 90,000 to 100,000 clones, around three quarters of them appearing once. The sequencing sample was made of blood. The origin of this receptor is a woman in her 30s in good health. The J gene is TRBJ1-2, the V gene TRBV19; no clear D gene. Here the CDR3 DNA reads TGTGCCAGTAGTCCCGGGGACTATGGCTACACCTTC. Protein: CASSPGDYGYTF.